This T cell receptor beta chain was recovered during a study of T-cell memory formation after mild COVID-19. Study information: TCR clusters largely stayed donor specific. Study-level points and caveats: CD4+ contracting clones were found mainly in CM and EM, and CD8+ ones in EMRA.

TCRdb fed the 5' RACE reads into MiXCR, producing one record per CDR3 protein. The data contain hundreds of thousands of distinct CDR3 sequences, about a sixth of them singletons. V shed 0 bases and J shed 10 bases, with 14 bases lying between them. This CDR3 has 14 amino acids. Germline V gives CDR1 SGHRS, CDR2 YFSETQ. This clonotype was counted at least ten times. Its antigen is undetermined. The sequencing input was PBMCs or a T cell subset sorted from them (not recorded which). This sequence joins TRBV5-1 and TRBJ2-1; D is perhaps TRBD1 (5 bases). The clonotype was recovered from an adult woman who had mild COVID-19 (a few samples of this study predate the infection). Cell type and time point are not known. CDR3 sequence: CASSLGQSVKEQFF. CDR3 coding DNA: TGCGCCAGCAGCTTGGGACAGTCGGTGAAGGAGCAGTTCTTC.